This T cell receptor (beta chain) was sequenced during a study of T cell responses to AZD1222 COVID-19 vaccine (dated by TCRdb to the early 2020s). Regarding the complete study: A total of under 250 trial participants underwent TCR sequencing, of whom 200 to 220 had received two doses of AZD1222 and 26 had received two doses of the MenACWY control vaccine. Trial participants were enrolled into age subgroups of 18-55, 56-69 and 70-plus years, which contained about 150, 27 and 61 TCR-sequenced participants, respectively.

The CDR3 regions of human TCRbeta chains were analyzed by immunosequencing. The original pipeline was this. Repertoire TCRs were checked for matches against a reference library of SARS-CoV-2-specific TCRs that had been generated using the MIRA antigen-specificity platform. Breadth meant the fraction of unique TCRs that were SARS-CoV-2-associated, whereas depth meant the fraction of total T cells that were SARS-CoV-2-associated. Using the MIRA data, each spike-specific TCR was mapped to the spike region that the TCR reacts to and placed in a CD4 or CD8 class. Log10-transformed breadth and depth values were compared by one-way ANOVA with Sidak's multiple comparisons tests. Drawn from immuneACCESS, this table holds only the in-frame rearrangements with V and J called that TCRdb kept. Clones are partly lost; checked studies trace under half to an unresolved V gene and leave the rest unexplained. The V and J calls and clone size come from that table; D and trimming were worked out from the DNA. The sample has more than 120,000 clones on record, 88% of them singletons. The ten largest account for about 4.9% of the sample.

The CDR3 goes from the cysteine to the phenylalanine over 15 residues. The DNA shown is the 45-base CDR3, in frame from base 1. Per the germline V gene, SGHVS is the CDR1 and FQNEAQ is the CDR2. V lost 1 base and J lost 4 bases; the stretch between them is 11 bases long. Study-wide findings and limitations: Participants were mostly white British, with more females than males. The authors suggested clonal diversity may have been underestimated. Conclusions about previously exposed vaccinees are limited because only five or six AZD1222 recipients were SARS-CoV-2 seropositive at baseline. The vaccine-associated CD4 TCRs covered the entire spike protein, and the dominant responses fell in regions 160-218 and 743-854. The 56-69-year group was small, and its depth increase did not reach significance, likely because of low power. Reportedly, almost half of the unique spike-specific TCRs recognized epitopes lying outside the regions that are mutated in the B.1.351 and B.1.1.7 variants. After two AZD1222 doses, spike-specific TCR breadth and depth were significantly higher than at day 0 and than in MenACWY recipients. Because no day 14 peak-response samples were available, repertoires were characterized only after the peak T cell response.

Worth noting for this clone: What this receptor recognizes is not known. The input lacks base qualities; no much larger clone sits a single base away.

In light of the paper, this sample's time point label describes: about 28 days (+/-7) after the second vaccine dose. The treatment or condition label for this specimen denotes: meningococcal conjugate vaccine given as trial control. The vaccinee samples were drawn from two UK trials, COV001 and COV002, one of which was a single-blind randomized controlled phase 2/3 trial testing AZD1222 (ChAdOx1 nCoV-19) in healthy adults. Trial participant PBMC samples were collected at day 0 and day 28 after the second dose for TCRbeta chain sequencing. The sequence was obtained from an adult who received the MenACWY meningococcal vaccine as a control. The V and J segments used are TRBV7-8 and TRBJ1-3; TRBD1 might be the D gene, on 6 matching bases. The sample in question was peripheral blood, obtained 28 days after the second dose of the MenACWY control vaccine. Here is the DNA: TGTGCCAGCAGCTTAGGACAGGCGGCAGGAAACACCATATATTTT. It encodes CASSLGQAAGNTIYF.